The 2 T cell receptor beta chains below all came from one sample that was sequenced in a study of metastatic and nonmetastatic thyroid tumors. Treatment of any kind had been given to no patient before thyroid surgery. TCRdb re-clonotyped the PCR reads through MiXCR. This sample has around 70,000 clones; around 20% occur once, and the top ten carry about 13%. Sequenced input: blood. The receptors come from a female donor with papillary thyroid cancer or a benign thyroid nodule (not recorded which). Some clones in this sample may be carry-over from other donors' samples.

The rearrangement links TRBV5-1 to TRBJ2-7; 10 nucleotides agree with TRBD2. The trim removed 4 bases at V and 2 bases at J, leaving 9 bases unmatched. The CDR3 covers 16 residues. Germline V lookup: CDR1 SGHRS, CDR2 YFSETQ. Written as DNA, the CDR3 is TGCGCCAGCAGCGCCTCACTAGCGGGATCAACCTACGAGCAGTACTTC. Residues: CASSASLAGSTYEQYF.

The sample holds many counts of this clone. An end of the junction differs from the germline gene, which may be a read error. V is TRBV7-7 and J is TRBJ2-3, with a possible D match to TRBD2 (6 bases). In germline, CDR1 is SSHAT, CDR2 FNYEAQ (reference sequence). This CDR3 region has 15 residues. CDR3 nucleotides: TGTGCTAGCAGCCGGGGAGGAAGGAGCACAGATACGCAGTATTTT. Translation: CASSRGGRSTDTQYF.